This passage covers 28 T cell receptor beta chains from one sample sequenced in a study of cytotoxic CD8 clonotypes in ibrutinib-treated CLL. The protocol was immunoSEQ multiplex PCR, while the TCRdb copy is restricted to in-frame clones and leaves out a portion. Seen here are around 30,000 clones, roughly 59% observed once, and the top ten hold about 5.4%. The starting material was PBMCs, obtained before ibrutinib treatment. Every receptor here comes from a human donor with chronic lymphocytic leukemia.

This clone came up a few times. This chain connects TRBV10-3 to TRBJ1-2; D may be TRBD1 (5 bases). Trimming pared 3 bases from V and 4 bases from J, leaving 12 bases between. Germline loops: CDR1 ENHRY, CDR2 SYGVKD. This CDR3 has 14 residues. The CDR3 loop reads CAISDVNGGYGYTF. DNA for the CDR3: TGTGCCATCAGTGACGTGAATGGGGGCTATGGCTACACCTTC.

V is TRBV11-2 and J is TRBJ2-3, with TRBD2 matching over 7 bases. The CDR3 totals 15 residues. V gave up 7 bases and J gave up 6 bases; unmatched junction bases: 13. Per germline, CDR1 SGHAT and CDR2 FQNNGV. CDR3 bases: TGTGCCAGCACGCCACTAGGCGGGAGAGTGGATACGCAGTATTTT. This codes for CASTPLGGRVDTQYF.

The CDR3 region is CASSKRGPGRSPTGELFF. The CDR3 bases are TGTGCCAGCAGCAAGAGGGGGCCAGGACGGTCCCCTACCGGGGAGCTGTTTTTT. The chain links TRBV7-9 to TRBJ2-2; 7 bases fit TRBD1. The CDR3 contains 18 residues. Germline trimming cut 5 bases from V and 5 bases from J; bases unmatched to any gene: 17. The germline CDR1 and CDR2 sequences are SEHNR and FQNEAQ (reference sequence).

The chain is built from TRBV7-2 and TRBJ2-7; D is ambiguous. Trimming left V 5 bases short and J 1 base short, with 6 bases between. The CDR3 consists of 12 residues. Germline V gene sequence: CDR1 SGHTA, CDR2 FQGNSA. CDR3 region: CASSLISYEQYF. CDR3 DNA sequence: TGTGCCAGCAGCCTCATTTCCTACGAGCAGTACTTC.

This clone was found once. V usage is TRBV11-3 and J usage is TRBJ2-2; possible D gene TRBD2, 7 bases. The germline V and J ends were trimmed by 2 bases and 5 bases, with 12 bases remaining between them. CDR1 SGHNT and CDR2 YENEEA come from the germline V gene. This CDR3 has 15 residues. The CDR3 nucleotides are TGTGCCAGCAGCTTACGGGGGGCCGGGACCGGGGAGCTGTTTTTT. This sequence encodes CASSLRGAGTGELFF.

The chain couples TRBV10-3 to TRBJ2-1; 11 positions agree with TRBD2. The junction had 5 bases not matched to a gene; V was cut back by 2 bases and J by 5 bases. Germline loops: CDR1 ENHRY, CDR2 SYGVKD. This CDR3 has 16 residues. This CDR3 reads CAISEPGLADHNEQFF. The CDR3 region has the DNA TGTGCCATCAGTGAGCCGGGACTAGCGGACCACAATGAGCAGTTCTTC.

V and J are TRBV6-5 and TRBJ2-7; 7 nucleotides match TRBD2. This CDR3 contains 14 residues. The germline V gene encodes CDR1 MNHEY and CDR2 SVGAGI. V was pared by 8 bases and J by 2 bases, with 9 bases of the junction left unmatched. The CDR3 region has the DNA TGTGCCAGCTTTGCGGGAGCACCGACCTACGAGCAGTACTTC. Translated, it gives CASFAGAPTYEQYF.

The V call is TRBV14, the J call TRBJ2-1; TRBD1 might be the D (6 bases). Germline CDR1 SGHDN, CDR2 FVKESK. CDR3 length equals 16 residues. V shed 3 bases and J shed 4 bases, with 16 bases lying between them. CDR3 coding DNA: TGTGCCAGCAGCCAGAGCGGACAGCTTCGATACAATGAGCAGTTCTTC. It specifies CASSQSGQLRYNEQFF.

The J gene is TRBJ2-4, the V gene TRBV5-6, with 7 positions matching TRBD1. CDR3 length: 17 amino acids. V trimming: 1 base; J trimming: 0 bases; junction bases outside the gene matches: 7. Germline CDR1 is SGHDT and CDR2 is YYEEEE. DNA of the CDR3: TGTGCCAGCAGCTTGAACAGGGGTGTGGGAGCCAAAAACATTCAGTACTTC. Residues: CASSLNRGVGAKNIQYF.

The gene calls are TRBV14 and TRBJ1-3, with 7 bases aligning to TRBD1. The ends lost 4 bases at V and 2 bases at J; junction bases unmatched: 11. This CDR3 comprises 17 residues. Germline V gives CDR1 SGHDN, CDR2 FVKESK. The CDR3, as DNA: TGTGCCAGCAGCCGCCGGGGACAGACAGTCACTGGAAACACCATATATTTT. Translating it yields CASSRRGQTVTGNTIYF. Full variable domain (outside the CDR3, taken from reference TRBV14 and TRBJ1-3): EAGVTQFPSHSVIEKGQTVTLRCDPISGHDNLYWYRRVMGKEIKFLLHFVKESKQDESGMPNNRFLAERTGGTYSTLKVQPAELEDSGVYFCASSRRGQTVTGNTIYFGEGSWLTVV.

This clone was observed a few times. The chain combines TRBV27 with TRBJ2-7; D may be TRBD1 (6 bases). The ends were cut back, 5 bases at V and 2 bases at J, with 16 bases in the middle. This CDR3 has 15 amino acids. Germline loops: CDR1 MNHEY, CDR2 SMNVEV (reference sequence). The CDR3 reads CASSTYRGITYEQYF. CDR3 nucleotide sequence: TGTGCCAGCAGTACCTATAGGGGGATCACCTACGAGCAGTACTTC.

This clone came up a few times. The CDR3 region is CAITGGDTGELFF. CDR3 nucleotide sequence: TGTGCCATCACAGGGGGCGATACCGGGGAGCTGTTTTTT. The chain uses TRBV10-3 and TRBJ2-2; 8 bases are shared with TRBD1. There are 13 residues in the CDR3. From germline, CDR1 is ENHRY and CDR2 SYGVKD. Trimming at V came to 7 bases and at J to 5 bases, leaving 3 bases not matched to a gene.

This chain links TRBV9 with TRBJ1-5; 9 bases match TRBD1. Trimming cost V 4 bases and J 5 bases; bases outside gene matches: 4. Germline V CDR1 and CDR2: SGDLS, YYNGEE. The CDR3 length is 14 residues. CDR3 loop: CASSTRDRDQPQHF. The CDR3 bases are TGTGCCAGCAGCACCCGGGACAGGGATCAGCCCCAGCATTTT.

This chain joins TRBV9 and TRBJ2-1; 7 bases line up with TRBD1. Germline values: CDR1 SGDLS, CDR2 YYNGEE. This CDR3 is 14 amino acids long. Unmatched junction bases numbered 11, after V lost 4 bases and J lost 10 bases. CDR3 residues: CASSTRGGWEEQFF. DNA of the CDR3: TGTGCCAGCAGCACTCGAGGGGGCTGGGAGGAGCAGTTCTTC.

CDR3 nucleotide sequence: TGTGCCAGCAGCGTAAGGGGATGGGCGAGCGGGGGGGCCGATGAGCAGTTCTTC. It encodes CASSVRGWASGGADEQFF. The rearrangement uses TRBV9 and TRBJ2-1, with 10 bases matching TRBD2. The CDR3 loop spans 18 amino acids. Trimming removed 1 base from V and 8 bases from J; junction bases left unmatched: 15. Germline V CDR1 and CDR2: SGDLS, YYNGEE.

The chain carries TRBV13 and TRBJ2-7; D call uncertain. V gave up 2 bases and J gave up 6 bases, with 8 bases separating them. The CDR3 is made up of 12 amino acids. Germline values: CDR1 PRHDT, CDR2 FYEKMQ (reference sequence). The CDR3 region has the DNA TGTGCCAGCAGCTTAACCGTGAGCGAGCAGTACTTC. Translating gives CASSLTVSEQYF.

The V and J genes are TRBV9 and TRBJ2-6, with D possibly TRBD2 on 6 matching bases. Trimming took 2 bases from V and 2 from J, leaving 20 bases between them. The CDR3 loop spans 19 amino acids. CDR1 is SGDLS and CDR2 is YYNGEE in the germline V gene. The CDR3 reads CASSVGLTGRTTGANVLTF. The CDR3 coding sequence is TGTGCCAGCAGCGTCGGGCTGACGGGGAGGACGACTGGGGCCAACGTCCTGACTTTC.

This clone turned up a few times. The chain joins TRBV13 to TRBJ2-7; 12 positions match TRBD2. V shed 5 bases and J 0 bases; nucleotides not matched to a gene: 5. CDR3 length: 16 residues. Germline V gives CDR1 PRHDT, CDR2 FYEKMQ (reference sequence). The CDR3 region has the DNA TGTGCCAGCAGCCCCGGGACTAGCGGGCTCTCCTACGAGCAGTACTTC. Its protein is CASSPGTSGLSYEQYF.

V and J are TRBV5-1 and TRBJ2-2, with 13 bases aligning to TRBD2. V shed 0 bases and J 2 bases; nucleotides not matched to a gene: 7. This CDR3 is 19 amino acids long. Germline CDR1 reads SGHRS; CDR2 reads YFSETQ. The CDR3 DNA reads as TGCGCCAGCAGCTTGGAAGGGGGACTAGCGGGGTTAAACACCGGGGAGCTGTTTTTT. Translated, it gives CASSLEGGLAGLNTGELFF.

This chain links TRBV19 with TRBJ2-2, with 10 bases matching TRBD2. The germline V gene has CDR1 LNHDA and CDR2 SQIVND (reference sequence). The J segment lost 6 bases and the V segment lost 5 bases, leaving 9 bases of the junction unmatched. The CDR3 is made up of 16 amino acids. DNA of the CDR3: TGTGCCAGTAGTCTCCCAGCGGGAGGGAGACCCGGGGAGCTGTTTTTT. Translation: CASSLPAGGRPGELFF.

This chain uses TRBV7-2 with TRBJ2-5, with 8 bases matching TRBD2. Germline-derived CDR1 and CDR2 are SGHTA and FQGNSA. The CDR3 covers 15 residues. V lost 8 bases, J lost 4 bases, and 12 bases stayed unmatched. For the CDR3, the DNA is TGTGCCAGCTCTCCGGGACTAGGAAGGAGAGAGACCCAGTACTTC. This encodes CASSPGLGRRETQYF. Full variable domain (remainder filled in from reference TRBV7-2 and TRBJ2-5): GAGVSQSPSNKVTEKGKDVELRCDPISGHTALYWYRQSLGQGLEFLIYFQGNSAPDKSGLPSDRFSAERTGGSVSTLTIQRTQQEDSAVYLCASSPGLGRRETQYFGPGTRLLVL.

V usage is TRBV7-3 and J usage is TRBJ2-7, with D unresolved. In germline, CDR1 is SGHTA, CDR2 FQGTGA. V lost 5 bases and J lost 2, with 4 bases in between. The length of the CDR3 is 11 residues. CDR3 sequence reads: CASSPTYEQYF. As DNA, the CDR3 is TGTGCCAGCAGCCCGACCTACGAGCAGTACTTC.

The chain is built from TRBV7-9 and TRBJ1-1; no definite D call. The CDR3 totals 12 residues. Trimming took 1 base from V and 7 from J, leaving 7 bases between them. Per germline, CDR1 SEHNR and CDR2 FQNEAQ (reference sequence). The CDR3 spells CASSLVGDEAFF. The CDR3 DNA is TGTGCCAGCAGCTTAGTGGGAGATGAAGCTTTCTTT.

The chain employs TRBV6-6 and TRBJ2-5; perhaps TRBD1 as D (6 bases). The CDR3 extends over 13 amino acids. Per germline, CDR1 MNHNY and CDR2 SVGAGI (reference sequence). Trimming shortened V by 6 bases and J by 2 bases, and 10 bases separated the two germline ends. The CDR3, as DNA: TGTGCCAGCAGGGACAGTAATCAAGAGACCCAGTACTTC. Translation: CASRDSNQETQYF.

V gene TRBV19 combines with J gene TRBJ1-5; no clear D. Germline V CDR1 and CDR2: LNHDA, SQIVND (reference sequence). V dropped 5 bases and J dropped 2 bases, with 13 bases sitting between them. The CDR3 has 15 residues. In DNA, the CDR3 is TGTGCCAGTAGTCTCTCCGGATGGGGCAATCAGCCCCAGCATTTT. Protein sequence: CASSLSGWGNQPQHF.

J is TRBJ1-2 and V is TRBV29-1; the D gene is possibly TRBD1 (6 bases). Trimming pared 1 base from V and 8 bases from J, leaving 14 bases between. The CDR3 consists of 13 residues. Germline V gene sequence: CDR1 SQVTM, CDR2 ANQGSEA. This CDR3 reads CSVEGTAALGYTF. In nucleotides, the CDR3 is TGCAGCGTTGAAGGGACAGCGGCGCTAGGCTACACCTTC.

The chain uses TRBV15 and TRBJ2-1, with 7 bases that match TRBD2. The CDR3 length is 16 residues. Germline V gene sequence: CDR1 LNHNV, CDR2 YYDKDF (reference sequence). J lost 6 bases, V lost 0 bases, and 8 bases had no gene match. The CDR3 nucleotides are TGTGCCACCAGCAGAGATTGGGAGGGGCTAGGCAATGAGCAGTTCTTC. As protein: CATSRDWEGLGNEQFF.

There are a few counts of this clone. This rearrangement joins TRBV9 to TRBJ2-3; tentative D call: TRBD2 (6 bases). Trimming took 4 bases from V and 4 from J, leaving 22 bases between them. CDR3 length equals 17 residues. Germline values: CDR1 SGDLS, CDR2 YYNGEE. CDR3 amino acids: CASSPRAHSWGADTQYF. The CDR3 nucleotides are TGTGCCAGCAGCCCTCGGGCTCACAGTTGGGGGGCAGATACGCAGTATTTT.